Each of the 21 T cell receptor beta chains below was sequenced from the same sample in a study of T cells after yellow fever vaccination. TCRdb called the 5' RACE reads again in MiXCR, with one record for every CDR3 protein. The sample has some 340,000 distinct CDR3 sequences, roughly 3.9% seen once. Sequencing used PBMCs, obtained 5 days after the yellow fever booster vaccination. The source of these receptors is a man aged 18-30 years who received the YFV17D yellow fever vaccine.

This clonotype appeared a few times. CDR3 protein: CASGFERGSPLHF. The CDR3 DNA is TGTGCCAGCGGGTTTGAAAGAGGTTCACCCCTCCACTTT. The chain is built from TRBV6-1 and TRBJ1-6; D unresolved. This CDR3 is built from 13 residues. Trimming removed 8 bases from V and 9 bases from J, with 14 bases in between. From germline, CDR1 is MNHNS and CDR2 SASEGT.

In regard to this clonotype: Just one base apart from a much larger clone, this may be a read error. The rearrangement links TRBV7-2 to TRBJ2-5; tentatively, D is TRBD1 or TRBD2 (5 bases each). The V gene's germline CDR1 is SGHTA and CDR2 FQGNSA. CDR3 size: 15 residues. CDR3: CASSPDGATQETRYF. CDR3 sequence (DNA): TGTGCCAGCAGCCCCGACGGGGCGACGCAAGAGACCCGGTACTTC.

This chain links TRBV20-1 with TRBJ2-3; 8 bases match TRBD2. V gave up 6 bases and J gave up 2 bases; unmatched junction bases: 7. CDR3 length equals 14 residues. Germline V gives CDR1 DFQATT, CDR2 SNEGSKA (reference sequence). CDR3 residues: CSASSGGPTDTQYF. Here the CDR3 DNA reads TGCAGTGCGTCCAGCGGGGGCCCCACAGATACGCAGTATTTT.

This clonotype was seen repeatedly, ten times or more. The V gene is TRBV5-1, the J gene TRBJ2-4, with TRBD2 as a possible D gene (6 bases). Germline V CDR1 and CDR2: SGHRS, YFSETQ. The CDR3 spans 15 residues. Trimming pared 3 bases from V and 6 bases from J, leaving 16 bases between. The CDR3 sequence is CASSSGLRRGNIQYF. Here the CDR3 DNA reads TGCGCCAGCAGCTCGGGCCTGAGGAGGGGAAACATTCAGTACTTC.

This chain's CDR3 is CSATDRSSYEQYV. The CDR3 DNA sequence: TGCAGTGCTACCGACAGGTCCTCCTACGAGCAGTACGTC. V gene TRBV20-1 combines with J gene TRBJ2-7; the D gene is possibly TRBD1 (6 bases). From germline, CDR1 is DFQATT and CDR2 SNEGSKA (reference sequence). Between the trimmed V and J ends, which lost 4 bases and 0 bases, there was a span of 10 bases. CDR3 length: 13 amino acids.

There are a few counts of this clonotype. The chain couples TRBV28 to TRBJ2-7, with 7 bases aligning to TRBD1. Trimming removed 5 bases from V and 4 bases from J; junction bases left unmatched: 8. CDR1 and CDR2 (germline): MDHEN, SYDVKM. The CDR3 covers 14 residues. CDR3 sequence reads: CASSPDRDDYEQYV. The CDR3, as DNA: TGTGCCAGCAGTCCTGACAGGGACGATTACGAGCAGTACGTC.

Ten or more counts support this clonotype. V gene TRBV7-6 combines with J gene TRBJ1-6, with 7 bases identical to TRBD1. The CDR3 is 14 residues long. Germline V lookup: CDR1 SGHVS, CDR2 FNYEAQ. The junction had 3 bases not matched to a gene; V was cut back by 2 bases and J by 8 bases. The CDR3 sequence: CASSLNRGHSPLHF. The CDR3 DNA follows: TGTGCCAGCAGCTTAAACAGGGGCCATTCACCCCTCCACTTT.

This clonotype came up many times. The V and J genes are TRBV24-1 and TRBJ1-2; weak D call: TRBD1 (6 bases). With 2 bases removed from V and 4 bases from J, the gap between germline ends came to 10 bases. CDR3 size: 14 residues. Germline CDR1 reads KGHDR; CDR2 reads SFDVKD. Here the CDR3 reads CATSDYRTAYGYTF. The CDR3 nucleotides read TGTGCCACCAGTGATTACCGGACAGCCTATGGCTACACCTTC.

DNA of the CDR3: TGTGCCAGCAGCTACCCTCCCGGGGCCACAGATACGCAGTATTTT. Its translation: CASSYPPGATDTQYF. V is TRBV28 and J is TRBJ2-3, with D possibly being TRBD1 or TRBD2 (5 bases each). V lost 6 bases and J lost 2, with 15 bases in between. The CDR3 is 15 residues long. Germline-derived CDR1 and CDR2 are MDHEN and SYDVKM. The full variable domain, in which reference TRBV28 and TRBJ2-3 provide the parts outside the CDR3, is DVKVTQSSRYLVKRTGEKVFLECVQDMDHENMFWYRQDPGLGLRLIYFSYDVKMKEKGDIPEGYSVSREKKERFSLILESASTNQTSMYLCASSYPPGATDTQYFGPGTRLTVL.

In this sample, this clonotype turned up a few times. The V call is TRBV5-1, the J call TRBJ1-1, with TRBD1 identical over 9 bases. The CDR3 length is 15 residues. The germline V gene has CDR1 SGHRS and CDR2 YFSETQ. V lost 5 bases, J lost 2 bases, and 7 bases stayed unmatched. DNA of the CDR3: TGCGCCAGCAGTACGACAGGGGGAGGAAACACTGAAGCTTTCTTT. Translation gives CASSTTGGGNTEAFF.

The V call is TRBV6-5, the J call TRBJ2-7; possible D gene TRBD1, 5 bases. The V end lost 0 bases, the J end lost 0 bases, and 9 bases lay between the germline ends. From germline, CDR1 is MNHEY and CDR2 SVGAGI. CDR3 length: 15 residues. CDR3 region: CASSYSLTASYEQYF. DNA of the CDR3: TGTGCCAGCAGTTACTCCTTGACAGCCTCCTACGAGCAGTACTTC.

V is TRBV28 and J is TRBJ2-3; TRBD2 matches 10 bases. Trimming took 5 bases from V and 2 from J; bases not matched to a gene: 10. Germline V gene lookup returns CDR1 MDHEN and CDR2 SYDVKM. This CDR3 region has 17 residues. The CDR3 bases are TGTGCCAGCAGTAGAGCCTTGACTAGCGGGCTCACAGATACGCAGTATTTT. Translating gives CASSRALTSGLTDTQYF. The whole variable domain, remainder taken from reference TRBV28 and TRBJ2-3, is DVKVTQSSRYLVKRTGEKVFLECVQDMDHENMFWYRQDPGLGLRLIYFSYDVKMKEKGDIPEGYSVSREKKERFSLILESASTNQTSMYLCASSRALTSGLTDTQYFGPGTRLTVL.

This clonotype was seen ten or more times. The chain joins TRBV12-3 or TRBV12-4 to TRBJ2-7; 8 bases fit TRBD2. CDR3 length equals 13 residues. V lost 6 bases to trimming and J lost 6 bases; unmatched junction nucleotides: 7. The CDR3 DNA reads TGTGCCAGCAGACAACCGGGACTAGGCGAGCAGTACTTC. It specifies CASRQPGLGEQYF.

This clonotype was detected a few times. V and J are TRBV4-3 and TRBJ2-1; D unresolved. Trimming shortened V by 0 bases and J by 8 bases, and 11 bases separated the two germline ends. CDR3 length equals 14 residues. Germline V lookup: CDR1 LGHNA, CDR2 YSLEER. In DNA form, the CDR3 reads TGCGCCAGCAGCCAAGATCAAACTCTATATGAGCAGTTCTTC. This codes for CASSQDQTLYEQFF.

The rearrangement uses TRBV6-5 and TRBJ2-3, with 8 bases matching TRBD2. The germline V gene encodes CDR1 MNHEY and CDR2 SVGAGI. The CDR3 is made up of 14 amino acids. V gave up 6 bases and J gave up 3 bases; unmatched junction bases: 5. The CDR3 region is CASSRTSFTDTQYF. The CDR3 bases are TGTGCCAGCAGCCGGACTAGCTTTACAGATACGCAGTATTTT.

In this sample, this clonotype turned up many times. The V gene is TRBV20-1, the J gene TRBJ2-7; possibly TRBD1 for D (5 bases). Germline V CDR1 and CDR2: DFQATT, SNEGSKA (reference sequence). The CDR3 has 12 residues. Trimming took 6 bases from V and 6 from J, leaving 15 bases between them. CDR3 nucleotide sequence: TGCAGTGCCGTACCCCACAGGCTCGAGCAGTACTTC. It encodes CSAVPHRLEQYF.

At least ten counts were recorded for this clonotype. The chain carries TRBV5-4 and TRBJ1-2; D remains unclear. The germline CDR1 and CDR2 sequences are SGHNT and YYREEE (reference sequence). V lost 2 bases to trimming and J lost 4 bases, with 15 bases between them. The CDR3 consists of 15 residues. The CDR3, as DNA: TGTGCCAGCAGCTTTAGGACTAGCAGTGTCTATGGCTACACCTTC. Its translation: CASSFRTSSVYGYTF.

This clonotype was seen repeatedly, ten times or more. The chain employs TRBV29-1 and TRBJ2-3; either TRBD1 or TRBD2 may supply D (5 bases each). This CDR3 is 12 amino acids long. Deletions cut 4 bases from V and 14 bases from J, with 19 bases between. Germline CDR1 and CDR2: SQVTM and ANQGSEA. CDR3 coding DNA: TGCAGCGTTGGGGGAATAGGGACCGAACGGTATTTT. It specifies CSVGGIGTERYF.

The chain links TRBV20-1 to TRBJ2-5, with 8 bases matching TRBD2. V gave up 6 bases and J gave up 4 bases; unmatched junction bases: 13. This CDR3 spans 15 amino acids. Germline CDR1 and CDR2: DFQATT and SNEGSKA (reference sequence). The CDR3 is CSAHGDGGARETQYF. The CDR3 DNA sequence: TGCAGTGCCCACGGGGACGGGGGGGCACGAGAGACCCAGTACTTC.

The J gene is TRBJ2-1, the V gene TRBV20-1; 8 bases are shared with TRBD1. Germline lookup yields CDR1 DFQATT and CDR2 SNEGSKA (reference sequence). The CDR3 sequence is 14 residues long. Unmatched junction bases numbered 7, after V lost 2 bases and J lost 7 bases. The CDR3 is CSARFGQGKNEQFF. DNA for the CDR3: TGCAGTGCTAGATTCGGACAGGGAAAAAATGAGCAGTTCTTC.

This chain joins TRBV6-5 and TRBJ1-2; the D is unclear. The CDR3 totals 14 residues. The germline CDR1 and CDR2 sequences are MNHEY and SVGAGI. Trimming took off 0 bases at V and 4 bases at J, with 9 bases between the two ends. DNA for the CDR3: TGTGCCAGCAGTTACTCCCGGCAAATCTATGGCTACACCTTC. Its translation: CASSYSRQIYGYTF.